Shown below are 6 T cell receptor beta chains from a single sample sequenced in a study of cytomegalovirus exposure and HLA in healthy donors. The data were produced by immunoSEQ multiplex PCR, yet TCRdb's version contains in-frame clones alone and is incomplete. The data hold 200,000 or so clones, with 84% observed a single time. Sequenced material: PBMCs. Receptor source: a young man in good health and CMV-seropositive.

The sample holds one count of this clone. The rearrangement links TRBV7-2 to TRBJ2-7; D possibly corresponds to TRBD2 (5 bases). The CDR3 runs 13 residues. Germline CDR1 and CDR2: SGHTA and FQGNSA. The V end was cut by 5 bases, the J end by 6 bases, with 14 bases between. The DNA for the CDR3 is TGTGCCAGCAGCCCGAGGACGGGGAGCGAGCAGTACTTC. Its translation is CASSPRTGSEQYF.

The chain is built from TRBV7-9 and TRBJ2-2, with TRBD2 identical over 8 bases. The CDR3 is made up of 16 amino acids. Trimming cost V 5 bases and J 4 bases; bases outside gene matches: 9. Germline loops: CDR1 SEHNR, CDR2 FQNEAQ (reference sequence). The CDR3 DNA reads as TGTGCCAGCAGCCCACTCGGGAGGGCGGGCACCGGGGAGCTGTTTTTT. Residues: CASSPLGRAGTGELFF.

The rearrangement joins TRBV4-3 to TRBJ2-2; TRBD2 matches at 9 bases. This CDR3 region has 18 residues. Trimming at V came to 0 bases and at J to 3 bases, leaving 8 bases not matched to a gene. Germline CDR1 is LGHNA and CDR2 is YSLEER. The DNA of the CDR3 is TGCGCCAGCAGCCAAGATACCGCGGGAGGGCCGGACACCGGGGAGCTGTTTTTT. This gives the protein CASSQDTAGGPDTGELFF.

The chain recombines TRBV30 with TRBJ1-2; 10 bases map to TRBD1. The V segment lost 1 base and the J segment 3 bases; nucleotides outside the gene matches: 2. This CDR3 contains 14 residues. Germline assignment: CDR1 GTSNPN and CDR2 SVGIG (reference sequence). CDR3 protein: CAWSADRGDYGYTF. CDR3 in DNA: TGTGCCTGGAGTGCGGACAGGGGGGACTATGGCTACACCTTC.

The rearrangement links TRBV19 to TRBJ1-5, with 8 nucleotides matching TRBD1. Germline CDR1 is LNHDA and CDR2 is SQIVND (reference sequence). The CDR3 totals 15 residues. With V trimmed by 7 bases and J by 6 bases, 11 bases remained unmatched. In DNA, the CDR3 is TGTGCCAGTACCGAATCACAGGGGGAGCCTCAGCCCCAGCATTTT. Encoded protein: CASTESQGEPQPQHF.

In its sample, this clone was seen once. CDR3 region: CASSLVGTSGTGEQFF. The CDR3 DNA follows: TGTGCCAGCAGCTTGGTGGGGACTAGCGGGACCGGGGAGCAGTTCTTC. The gene calls are TRBV5-6 and TRBJ2-1; TRBD2 aligns across 13 bases. Germline V gives CDR1 SGHDT, CDR2 YYEEEE. V gave up 0 bases and J gave up 10 bases; unmatched junction bases: 7. CDR3 length: 16 residues.